A selection of T cell receptor beta chains follows, all from one sample in a study of T cell responses to AZD1222 COVID-19 vaccine. Method: immunoSEQ multiplex PCR; TCRdb's copy keeps in-frame clones and lacks some. The repertoire holds roughly 120,000 clones, with roughly 85% as singletons. The starting material was peripheral blood, obtained on day 0 of AZD1222 vaccination. These receptors were obtained from an adult in good health. CDR3s include the opening cysteine and the closing phenylalanine or tryptophan. A D gene is named only where the DNA matches it firmly. Clone size is given for some rows only: seen once, a few or many times, or a class if the clone is expanded.

clone_size: few
v_call: TRBV6-5
d_call: .
j_call: TRBJ1-1
cdr3_aa: CASSYGIGPNTEAFF
cdr3_nt: TGTGCCAGCAGTTACGGGATTGGACCTAACACTGAAGCTTTCTTT

clone_size: .
v_call: TRBV7-3
d_call: TRBD2
j_call: TRBJ2-7
cdr3_aa: CASSLTSGREGEQYF
cdr3_nt: TGTGCCAGCAGCTTAACGTCCGGCAGGGAGGGGGAGCAGTACTTC

clone_size: .
v_call: TRBV21-1
d_call: .
j_call: TRBJ2-2
cdr3_aa: CASSKVGDTGELFF
cdr3_nt: TGTGCCAGCAGCAAAGTAGGGGACACCGGGGAGCTGTTTTTT

clone_size: .
v_call: TRBV7-9
d_call: TRBD1
j_call: TRBJ1-2
cdr3_aa: CASSRDSLDGYTF
cdr3_nt: TGTGCCAGCAGCCGGGACAGCCTCGATGGCTACACCTTC

clone_size: few
v_call: TRBV4-3
d_call: TRBD2
j_call: TRBJ2-7
cdr3_aa: CASSQADTTSVAYEQYF
cdr3_nt: TGCGCCAGCAGCCAAGCCGATACGACTAGCGTTGCCTACGAGCAGTACTTC

clone_size: few
v_call: TRBV24-1
d_call: TRBD1
j_call: TRBJ2-7
cdr3_aa: CATSESGQGRHEQYF
cdr3_nt: TGTGCCACCAGTGAATCCGGACAGGGGAGGCACGAGCAGTACTTC

clone_size: .
v_call: TRBV5-4
d_call: .
j_call: TRBJ2-3
cdr3_aa: CASSLAKDTQYF
cdr3_nt: TGTGCCAGCAGCTTGGCGAAAGATACGCAGTATTTT

clone_size: .
v_call: TRBV7-6
d_call: TRBD2
j_call: TRBJ2-1
cdr3_aa: CASSANSGRLYNEQFF
cdr3_nt: TGTGCCAGCAGCGCCAATAGCGGGAGGCTCTACAATGAGCAGTTCTTC

clone_size: once
v_call: TRBV2
d_call: .
j_call: TRBJ1-2
cdr3_aa: CASSDTAGNYGYTF
cdr3_nt: TGTGCCAGCAGTGACACGGCAGGCAACTATGGCTACACCTTC

clone_size: .
v_call: TRBV3-1/TRBV3-2
d_call: TRBD1
j_call: TRBJ2-6
cdr3_aa: CASSRPTGGSGANVLTF
cdr3_nt: TGTGCCAGCAGCCGACCTACAGGGGGCTCTGGGGCCAACGTCCTGACTTTC

clone_size: .
v_call: TRBV11-3
d_call: .
j_call: TRBJ1-4
cdr3_aa: CATGGRDEKLFF
cdr3_nt: TGTGCCACTGGCGGTAGGGATGAAAAACTGTTTTTT

clone_size: .
v_call: TRBV11-3
d_call: TRBD1
j_call: TRBJ2-3
cdr3_aa: CASSLGSGQGLNTQYF
cdr3_nt: TGTGCCAGCAGCTTAGGATCAGGACAGGGGTTAAATACGCAGTATTTT

clone_size: .
v_call: TRBV12-3/TRBV12-4
d_call: .
j_call: TRBJ1-4
cdr3_aa: CASSRGNEKLFF
cdr3_nt: TGTGCCAGCAGCCGGGGAAATGAAAAACTGTTTTTT

clone_size: .
v_call: TRBV18
d_call: TRBD2
j_call: TRBJ2-1
cdr3_aa: CASSPDLAGRNEQFF
cdr3_nt: TGTGCCAGCTCACCGGATCTAGCGGGGCGCAATGAGCAGTTCTTC

clone_size: once
v_call: TRBV3-1/TRBV3-2
d_call: .
j_call: TRBJ2-3
cdr3_aa: CASSQDPSGLDTQYF
cdr3_nt: TGTGCCAGCAGCCAAGACCCATCTGGTTTAGATACGCAGTATTTT

clone_size: .
v_call: TRBV30
d_call: .
j_call: TRBJ1-6
cdr3_aa: CAWSLRGSPLHF
cdr3_nt: TGTGCCTGGAGTCTGAGGGGTTCACCCCTCCACTTT

clone_size: .
v_call: TRBV6-5
d_call: .
j_call: TRBJ1-1
cdr3_aa: CASSYSSRGGWEAFF
cdr3_nt: TGTGCCAGCAGTTACTCGAGTCGGGGCGGATGGGAAGCTTTCTTT

clone_size: .
v_call: TRBV19
d_call: TRBD1
j_call: TRBJ1-1
cdr3_aa: CASRNRGLGTEAFF
cdr3_nt: TGTGCCAGTAGAAACAGGGGGCTTGGCACTGAAGCTTTCTTT

clone_size: .
v_call: TRBV7-8
d_call: TRBD1
j_call: TRBJ1-5
cdr3_aa: CASSLTGVQPQHF
cdr3_nt: TGTGCCAGCAGCTTAACAGGGGTTCAGCCCCAGCATTTT

clone_size: few
v_call: TRBV3-1/TRBV3-2
d_call: TRBD2
j_call: TRBJ2-7
cdr3_aa: CASSQVEFSGGSFSYEQYF
cdr3_nt: TGTGCCAGCAGCCAAGTAGAATTTAGCGGGGGGTCCTTCTCCTACGAGCAGTACTTC

clone_size: .
v_call: TRBV12-3/TRBV12-4
d_call: .
j_call: TRBJ2-2
cdr3_aa: CASSLRNTGELFF
cdr3_nt: TGTGCCAGCAGTTTAAGGAACACCGGGGAGCTGTTTTTT

clone_size: .
v_call: TRBV5-1
d_call: .
j_call: TRBJ1-4
cdr3_aa: CASSDPEGANEKLFF
cdr3_nt: TGCGCCAGCAGCGACCCCGAGGGGGCTAATGAAAAACTGTTTTTT

clone_size: .
v_call: TRBV6-5
d_call: .
j_call: TRBJ2-3
cdr3_aa: CASSQTRRGDTQYF
cdr3_nt: TGTGCCAGCAGTCAAACTCGTAGGGGGGATACGCAGTATTTT

clone_size: .
v_call: TRBV6-5
d_call: .
j_call: TRBJ1-1
cdr3_aa: CASSYSEVTEAFF
cdr3_nt: TGTGCCAGCAGTTACTCCGAAGTCACTGAAGCTTTCTTT

clone_size: .
v_call: TRBV18
d_call: .
j_call: TRBJ2-7
cdr3_aa: CASSPLDNFYEQYF
cdr3_nt: TGTGCCAGCTCACCACTCGACAATTTCTACGAGCAGTACTTC

clone_size: .
v_call: TRBV18
d_call: .
j_call: TRBJ1-4
cdr3_aa: CASSPGTTKEKLFF
cdr3_nt: TGTGCCAGCTCGCCCGGGACCACGAAAGAAAAACTGTTTTTT

clone_size: .
v_call: TRBV6-1
d_call: .
j_call: TRBJ1-4
cdr3_aa: CASSEEGPTNEKLFF
cdr3_nt: TGTGCCAGCAGTGAAGAGGGACCGACTAATGAAAAACTGTTTTTT

clone_size: .
v_call: TRBV18
d_call: .
j_call: TRBJ2-3
cdr3_aa: CASSGGHQDTQYF
cdr3_nt: TGTGCCAGCTCCGGGGGGCATCAAGATACGCAGTATTTT

clone_size: .
v_call: TRBV6-2/TRBV6-3
d_call: TRBD1
j_call: TRBJ2-2
cdr3_aa: CASSYPDRDRVTGELFF
cdr3_nt: TGTGCCAGCAGTTACCCCGACCGGGACAGGGTCACCGGGGAGCTGTTTTTT

clone_size: .
v_call: TRBV6-6
d_call: .
j_call: TRBJ2-7
cdr3_aa: CASSQYYEQYF
cdr3_nt: TGTGCCAGCAGCCAATACTACGAGCAGTACTTC

clone_size: .
v_call: TRBV6-5
d_call: TRBD1
j_call: TRBJ1-6
cdr3_aa: CASSYRGTGESPLHF
cdr3_nt: TGTGCCAGCAGTTACAGGGGGACAGGGGAATCACCCCTCCACTTT

clone_size: once
v_call: TRBV2
d_call: .
j_call: TRBJ1-5
cdr3_aa: CASSETGGSNQPQHF
cdr3_nt: TGTGCCAGCAGTGAAACCGGCGGTAGCAATCAGCCCCAGCATTTT

clone_size: .
v_call: TRBV7-9
d_call: .
j_call: TRBJ2-5
cdr3_aa: CASSFPGSETQYF
cdr3_nt: TGTGCCAGCAGCTTTCCGGGGTCCGAGACCCAGTACTTC

clone_size: .
v_call: TRBV14
d_call: TRBD2
j_call: TRBJ2-3
cdr3_aa: CASSQGPAGGENTQYF
cdr3_nt: TGTGCCAGCAGCCAAGGTCCAGCGGGGGGAGAGAATACGCAGTATTTT

clone_size: .
v_call: TRBV12-3/TRBV12-4
d_call: .
j_call: TRBJ2-3
cdr3_aa: CASSLSGDTQYF
cdr3_nt: TGTGCCAGCAGTCTATCGGGAGATACGCAGTATTTT

clone_size: .
v_call: TRBV27
d_call: TRBD1
j_call: TRBJ2-7
cdr3_aa: CASKAPGTAVYEQYF
cdr3_nt: TGTGCCAGCAAAGCCCCAGGGACAGCGGTCTACGAGCAGTACTTC

clone_size: .
v_call: TRBV20-1
d_call: .
j_call: TRBJ1-2
cdr3_aa: CSASGRIGAEGGYTF
cdr3_nt: TGCAGTGCTAGTGGTCGCATCGGCGCGGAAGGAGGCTACACCTTC

clone_size: .
v_call: TRBV18
d_call: .
j_call: TRBJ2-7
cdr3_aa: CASSQGVASYEQYF
cdr3_nt: TGTGCCAGCTCACAGGGCGTAGCCTCCTACGAGCAGTACTTC

clone_size: .
v_call: TRBV5-1
d_call: TRBD2
j_call: TRBJ2-1
cdr3_aa: CASSPGTSDNEQFF
cdr3_nt: TGCGCCAGCAGCCCCGGGACTAGCGACAATGAGCAGTTCTTC

clone_size: .
v_call: TRBV18
d_call: .
j_call: TRBJ1-6
cdr3_aa: CASSPTRNSPLHF
cdr3_nt: TGTGCCAGCTCACCGACTCGGAATTCACCCCTCCACTTT

clone_size: .
v_call: TRBV30
d_call: .
j_call: TRBJ1-5
cdr3_aa: CAWSEGDYQPQHF
cdr3_nt: TGTGCCTGGAGCGAAGGGGATTATCAGCCCCAGCATTTT

clone_size: .
v_call: TRBV18
d_call: TRBD1
j_call: TRBJ1-5
cdr3_aa: CASSQGQGDQPQHF
cdr3_nt: TGTGCCAGCTCACAAGGACAGGGCGATCAGCCCCAGCATTTT

clone_size: .
v_call: TRBV4-1
d_call: TRBD1
j_call: TRBJ2-7
cdr3_aa: CASRMTGKGSYEQYF
cdr3_nt: TGCGCCAGCAGAATGACAGGGAAAGGCTCCTACGAGCAGTACTTC

clone_size: .
v_call: TRBV18
d_call: TRBD2
j_call: TRBJ2-7
cdr3_aa: CASSEASGPSYEQYF
cdr3_nt: TGTGCCAGCTCAGAAGCTAGCGGGCCTTCCTACGAGCAGTACTTC

clone_size: once
v_call: TRBV28
d_call: .
j_call: TRBJ1-2
cdr3_aa: CASSNVYGYTF
cdr3_nt: TGTGCCAGCAGTAATGTCTATGGCTACACCTTC

clone_size: .
v_call: TRBV7-2
d_call: .
j_call: TRBJ2-1
cdr3_aa: CASSFAGSYNEQFF
cdr3_nt: TGTGCCAGCAGCTTCGCGGGCTCCTACAATGAGCAGTTCTTC

clone_size: .
v_call: TRBV4-1
d_call: TRBD1
j_call: TRBJ1-5
cdr3_aa: CASSQGQGNQPQHF
cdr3_nt: TGCGCCAGCAGCCAGGGACAGGGCAATCAGCCCCAGCATTTT

clone_size: once
v_call: TRBV1
d_call: .
j_call: TRBJ1-5
cdr3_aa: CTSSRPQHF
cdr3_nt: TGCACCAGCAGCCGGCCCCAGCATTTT